This record covers a single T cell receptor beta chain. Sequencing used immunoSEQ multiplex PCR; TCRdb keeps in-frame clones, though not all of them. The sample holds around 100,000 clones, 80% to 95% seen once. This record belongs to a study of siplizumab effects on memory and regulatory T cells. The CDR3 extends over 15 amino acids. V lost 5 bases to trimming and J lost 6 bases, with 19 bases between them. The germline V gene has CDR1 LGHNA and CDR2 YNFKEQ. The origin of this receptor is a human donor in good health. The sequencing sample was made of CD4+ T cells sorted from blood. The chain uses TRBV4-2 and TRBJ1-1; perhaps TRBD1 as D (6 bases). The CDR3 here is CASSRGSGADPEAFF. CDR3 sequence (DNA): TGTGCCAGCAGCAGGGGATCAGGGGCCGACCCTGAAGCTTTCTTT.